A selection of T cell receptor beta chains follows, all from one sample in a study of PD-L1 blockade in urothelial cancer. Libraries were prepared by immunoSEQ multiplex PCR; TCRdb keeps only in-frame clonotypes and omits some of them. The sample carries about 82,000 clones, roughly nine tenths recorded once. The sample in question was PBMCs, obtained around atezolizumab (anti-PD-L1) treatment. The receptors were sampled from a man aged 55 to 70 with urothelial cancer. The CDR3 runs from the conserved cysteine through the conserved F or W. A D gene is named only where the DNA matches it firmly. The size entry is marked missing in some rows and otherwise reads once, few, many or a size class.

j_call,cdr3_length,clone_size,d_call,v_call,cdr3_aa,cdr3_nt
TRBJ2-7,14,once,TRBD2,TRBV5-4,CASSKAGAIYEQYF,TGTGCCAGCAGCAAAGCGGGAGCGATATACGAGCAGTACTTC
TRBJ2-5,13,-,-,TRBV5-6,CASSLEEGAAQYF,TGTGCCAGCAGCTTGGAGGAGGGGGCGGCCCAGTACTTC
TRBJ1-1,18,-,-,TRBV5-1,CASSTGIGTGRVNTEAFF,TGCGCCAGCAGCACGGGTATAGGTACAGGGCGGGTGAACACTGAAGCTTTCTTT
TRBJ2-4,14,-,TRBD2,TRBV6-5,CASSYSSGRGIQYF,TGTGCCAGCAGTTACTCGTCAGGGAGGGGCATTCAGTACTTC
TRBJ1-2,11,-,-,TRBV28,CASSTGYGYTF,TGTGCCAGCAGTACGGGCTATGGCTACACCTTC
TRBJ1-1,15,-,TRBD1,TRBV6-6,CASSYGQAPNTEAFF,TGTGCCAGCAGTTACGGACAGGCCCCGAACACTGAAGCTTTCTTT
TRBJ2-1,12,-,-,TRBV28,CASSSSRYEQFF,TGTGCCAGCAGTTCATCTAGGTATGAGCAGTTCTTC
TRBJ1-5,15,few,TRBD1,TRBV6-1,CASRQGGMSNQPQHF,TGTGCCAGCAGACAGGGGGGAATGAGCAATCAGCCCCAGCATTTT
TRBJ1-5,14,-,TRBD1,TRBV5-1,CASSSTGGNQPQHF,TGCGCCAGCAGCTCTACAGGGGGCAATCAGCCCCAGCATTTT
TRBJ2-1,15,-,-,TRBV5-1,CASSLGRSSYNEQFF,TGCGCCAGCAGCTTGGGGCGGTCGAGTTACAATGAGCAGTTCTTC
TRBJ2-1,15,-,TRBD2,TRBV11-3,CASSFGLAGGNEQFF,TGTGCCAGCAGCTTTGGACTAGCGGGAGGGAATGAGCAGTTCTTC
TRBJ2-1,13,-,-,TRBV4-3,CASSQDRLNEQFF,TGCGCCAGCAGCCAAGACAGGTTGAATGAGCAGTTCTTC
TRBJ1-4,15,once,TRBD1,TRBV6-5,CASSQGTVSNEKLFF,TGTGCCAGCAGTCAAGGGACAGTTTCTAATGAAAAACTGTTTTTT
TRBJ1-1,13,-,-,TRBV6-4,CASSHRQGTEAFF,TGTGCCAGCAGTCACCGCCAGGGCACTGAAGCTTTCTTT
TRBJ1-1,14,-,TRBD1,TRBV19,CASSQTGSETEAFF,TGTGCCAGTAGTCAGACAGGGTCGGAAACTGAAGCTTTCTTT
TRBJ1-2,12,-,-,TRBV7-9,CASSGENYGYTF,TGTGCCAGCAGTGGGGAGAACTATGGCTACACCTTC
TRBJ1-2,13,-,-,TRBV5-1,CASSLGQDYGYTF,TGCGCCAGCAGCTTGGGTCAGGACTATGGCTACACCTTC
TRBJ2-5,14,-,TRBD2,TRBV5-1,CASSRSGRAETQYF,TGCGCCAGCAGCCGTAGCGGGAGGGCCGAGACCCAGTACTTC
TRBJ1-3,16,-,TRBD1,TRBV6-5,CASSYSGQGTGNTIYF,TGTGCCAGCAGTTACTCGGGACAGGGCACTGGAAACACCATATATTTT
TRBJ2-7,15,-,-,TRBV6-5,CASSYLGASPYEQYF,TGTGCCAGCAGTTACTTGGGGGCAAGTCCCTACGAGCAGTACTTC
TRBJ2-1,15,once,TRBD2,TRBV11-2,CASSRPGLAANEQFF,TGTGCCAGCAGCCGACCGGGGCTAGCGGCCAATGAGCAGTTCTTC
TRBJ2-3,16,-,TRBD2,TRBV10-3,CAISESLAGSTDTQYF,TGTGCCATCAGTGAGTCACTAGCGGGGAGCACAGATACGCAGTATTTT
TRBJ2-7,15,-,TRBD1,TRBV11-3,CASSMGQGVFNEQYF,TGTGCCAGCAGTATGGGACAGGGAGTTTTCAACGAGCAGTACTTC
TRBJ2-7,14,-,TRBD2,TRBV6-5,CASSGGLAVNEQYF,TGTGCCAGCAGCGGGGGACTAGCAGTAAACGAGCAGTACTTC
TRBJ1-1,17,-,TRBD1,TRBV7-8,CASSSLVGITGDTEAFF,TGTGCCAGCAGTTCCCTAGTAGGGATAACAGGGGACACTGAAGCTTTCTTT
TRBJ2-7,15,-,-,TRBV6-6,CATTEAGLSSYEQYF,TGTGCCACCACCGAAGCAGGGTTAAGCTCCTACGAGCAGTACTTC
TRBJ2-7,14,-,TRBD1,TRBV9,CASSGQTGGYEQYF,TGTGCCAGCAGCGGACAGACAGGGGGTTACGAGCAGTACTTC
TRBJ1-4,14,-,-,TRBV5-1,CASSFQATNEKLFF,TGCGCCAGCAGCTTTCAGGCCACTAATGAAAAACTGTTTTTT
TRBJ2-1,13,-,-,TRBV7-2,CATRAGSYNEQFF,TGTGCCACCCGGGCGGGTTCTTACAATGAGCAGTTCTTC
TRBJ2-5,14,-,TRBD1,TRBV18,CASSPRTGGETQYF,TGTGCCAGCTCACCACGCACAGGGGGAGAGACCCAGTACTTC
TRBJ2-7,13,-,TRBD1,TRBV10-3,CAIRGQGGDEQYF,TGTGCCATCAGGGGACAGGGTGGCGACGAGCAGTACTTC
TRBJ2-3,18,-,TRBD2,TRBV4-3,CASSQDEAAGGVTDTQYF,TGCGCCAGCAGCCAAGATGAGGCGGCGGGGGGGGTGACAGATACGCAGTATTTT
TRBJ1-3,16,-,TRBD1,TRBV9,CASSANDRGSGNTIYF,TGTGCCAGCAGCGCTAATGACAGGGGCTCTGGAAACACCATATATTTT
TRBJ2-1,18,-,TRBD2,TRBV7-2,CASSFPRRGRGAYNEQFF,TGTGCCAGCAGCTTCCCCCGCCGGGGGCGGGGGGCGTACAATGAGCAGTTCTTC
TRBJ2-1,15,-,TRBD2,TRBV28,CASSLPSGSRNEQFF,TGTGCCAGCAGTCTCCCTAGCGGGAGTCGCAATGAGCAGTTCTTC
TRBJ2-1,16,-,TRBD2,TRBV5-1,CASSLMGGGSYNEQFF,TGCGCCAGCAGCTTGATGGGGGGGGGCTCCTACAATGAGCAGTTCTTC
TRBJ2-7,14,-,TRBD1,TRBV7-8,CASSFRTGGGEQYF,TGTGCCAGCAGCTTCCGGACAGGGGGCGGCGAGCAGTACTTC
TRBJ2-7,15,-,-,TRBV2,CASSDPADRSYEQYF,TGTGCCAGCAGTGATCCAGCGGATCGCTCCTACGAGCAGTACTTC
TRBJ1-2,15,-,TRBD1,TRBV10-3,CAISTGTGNSYGYTF,TGTGCCATCAGCACCGGGACAGGGAACAGCTATGGCTACACCTTC
TRBJ1-5,15,-,-,TRBV5-1,CASSFSGAGNQPQHF,TGCGCCAGCAGCTTCAGCGGGGCCGGCAATCAGCCCCAGCATTTT
TRBJ2-5,14,-,-,TRBV5-5,CASSWGQGKETQYF,TGTGCCAGCAGCTGGGGGCAGGGGAAAGAGACCCAGTACTTC
TRBJ1-3,16,-,-,TRBV28,CASSWRREFSGNTIYF,TGTGCCAGCAGTTGGAGGAGGGAATTCTCTGGAAACACCATATATTTT
TRBJ2-3,17,-,TRBD2,TRBV7-2,CASSLDWTSGVTDTQYF,TGTGCCAGCAGCTTAGACTGGACTAGCGGGGTCACAGATACGCAGTATTTT
TRBJ1-4,15,-,TRBD1,TRBV11-2,CASSRGQGGSEKLFF,TGTGCCAGCAGCCGGGGACAGGGGGGTAGTGAAAAACTGTTTTTT
TRBJ1-2,14,-,-,TRBV5-6,CASSLGGKGYGYTF,TGTGCCAGCAGCTTGGGAGGGAAGGGCTATGGCTACACCTTC
TRBJ1-4,14,-,-,TRBV4-1,CASSPDSLNEKLFF,TGCGCCAGCAGCCCGGACAGTTTAAATGAAAAACTGTTTTTT
TRBJ2-4,13,-,TRBD1,TRBV6-5,CASGRGPKNIQYF,TGTGCCAGCGGCAGGGGGCCGAAAAACATTCAGTACTTC
TRBJ2-3,16,once,TRBD1,TRBV9,CASSTMTGGGEDTQYF,TGTGCCAGCAGCACAATGACAGGGGGCGGTGAAGATACGCAGTATTTT
TRBJ2-5,15,-,TRBD1,TRBV6-1,CASSPGQGREETQYF,TGTGCCAGCAGTCCGGGACAGGGGCGGGAAGAGACCCAGTACTTC
TRBJ2-2,16,-,-,TRBV4-3,CASSRSRAGDTGELFF,TGCGCCAGCAGCCGCTCCCGCGCAGGGGACACCGGGGAGCTGTTTTTT
TRBJ1-1,13,-,-,TRBV7-2,CASSLAQNTEAFF,TGTGCCAGCAGCTTAGCACAGAACACTGAAGCTTTCTTT
TRBJ2-5,13,-,-,TRBV10-2,CASSNGVQETQYF,TGCGCCAGCAGTAACGGAGTCCAAGAGACCCAGTACTTC
TRBJ2-6,13,-,-,TRBV25-1,CASSDTGANVLTF,TGTGCCAGCAGTGATACTGGGGCCAACGTCCTGACTTTC
TRBJ2-5,13,-,-,TRBV28,CASSLGGLRAQYF,TGTGCCAGCAGTCTGGGCGGGCTAAGGGCCCAGTACTTC